This entry lists 19 T cell receptor beta chains sequenced from one sample in a study of Tregs in tolerant kidney transplant recipients. Recipients received nonmyeloablative bone marrow transplants from related graft donors, with transient mixed chimerism. TCRdb's table, derived via immunoSEQ multiplex PCR, lists solely in-frame clones and lacks some. The table shows about 64,000 clones, with around 87% occurring only once. The specimen was CD4+ T cells from blood (PBMCs), collected 6 months after the transplant. Receptor source: a human patient who received a combined kidney and bone marrow transplant. Some of the T cells may derive from the graft donor.

The rearrangement joins TRBV29-1 to TRBJ2-1; tentatively, D is TRBD1 (7 bases). V was pared by 6 bases and J by 8 bases, with 14 bases between. The CDR3 loop spans 12 amino acids. From germline, CDR1 is SQVTM and CDR2 ANQGSEA. The CDR3 DNA sequence: TGCAGCGTGCGCGGGACAGTGGATGAGCAGTTCTTC. This codes for CSVRGTVDEQFF.

The genes are TRBV4-2 and TRBJ1-5; 9 bases fit TRBD1. The V gene's germline CDR1 is LGHNA and CDR2 YNFKEQ. The length of the CDR3 is 19 residues. Germline trimming cut 0 bases from V and 5 bases from J; bases unmatched to any gene: 14. The CDR3 DNA sequence: TGTGCCAGCAGCCAAGATGTTTTAGTCCCCTGGGACAGGGATCAGCCCCAGCATTTT. This sequence encodes CASSQDVLVPWDRDQPQHF.

The chain uses TRBV4-2 and TRBJ2-5; TRBD2 agrees at 8 bases. The CDR3 has 17 amino acids. CDR1 LGHNA and CDR2 YNFKEQ come from the germline V gene. V lost 0 bases to trimming and J lost 5 bases; unmatched junction nucleotides: 11. CDR3 bases: TGTGCCAGCAGCCAAGACCCTGGGACTAGAGGAGTGGAGACCCAGTACTTC. Residues: CASSQDPGTRGVETQYF.

The chain combines TRBV5-4 with TRBJ2-3; possibly TRBD1 for D (6 bases). With 2 bases removed from V and 3 bases from J, the gap between germline ends came to 7 bases. CDR1 and CDR2 (germline): SGHNT, YYREEE (reference sequence). The CDR3 loop spans 13 amino acids. For the CDR3, the DNA is TGTGCCAGCAGCTTCACAGGGACAGATACGCAGTATTTT. Translated, it gives CASSFTGTDTQYF.

The V call is TRBV6-6, the J call TRBJ2-3; TRBD2 might be the D (5 bases). Germline V lookup: CDR1 MNHNY, CDR2 SVGAGI (reference sequence). The V end lost 7 bases, the J end lost 4 bases, and 15 bases lay between the germline ends. This CDR3 is 14 amino acids long. Written as DNA, the CDR3 is TGTGCCAGCACCTCACGGTACGGGGCAGATACGCAGTATTTT. Protein product: CASTSRYGADTQYF.

This clone appeared once. V is TRBV19 and J is TRBJ1-2, with TRBD1 as a possible D gene (6 bases). CDR1 is LNHDA and CDR2 is SQIVND in the germline V gene (reference sequence). The CDR3 spans 16 residues. Deletions cut 4 bases from V and 6 bases from J, with 21 bases between. CDR3 nucleotide sequence: TGTGCCAGTAGTACTCGTCTCCGACAGGCAGGTCATGGCTACACCTTC. Protein sequence: CASSTRLRQAGHGYTF.

The V call is TRBV7-2, the J call TRBJ2-1; D is possibly TRBD2 (5 bases). This CDR3 is built from 15 residues. The germline V and J ends were trimmed by 1 base and 8 bases, with 15 bases remaining between them. Germline V gene data show CDR1 as SGHTA and CDR2 as FQGNSA. The CDR3 region is CASSLGGLHFDEQFF. The DNA of the CDR3 is TGTGCCAGCAGCTTAGGCGGACTCCACTTCGATGAGCAGTTCTTC.

This chain links TRBV5-1 with TRBJ2-7; TRBD1 agrees at 8 bases. The length of the CDR3 is 14 residues. Trimming cost V 0 bases and J 5 bases; bases outside gene matches: 4. Germline V gene sequence: CDR1 SGHRS, CDR2 YFSETQ. The CDR3 sequence: CASSLETGVNEQYF. The CDR3 DNA reads as TGCGCCAGCAGCTTGGAGACAGGGGTCAACGAGCAGTACTTC.

The chain couples TRBV10-3 to TRBJ2-3, with 12 bases that match TRBD2. This CDR3 is built from 17 residues. Germline lookup yields CDR1 ENHRY and CDR2 SYGVKD. V trimming: 4 bases; J trimming: 2 bases; junction bases outside the gene matches: 7. The CDR3 loop reads CAISGWTSGETTDTQYF. In nucleotides, the CDR3 is TGTGCCATCAGTGGATGGACTAGCGGGGAGACCACAGATACGCAGTATTTT.

The V and J genes are TRBV6-6 and TRBJ1-5; D is perhaps TRBD1 (6 bases). CDR1 is MNHNY and CDR2 is SVGAGI in the germline V gene (reference sequence). Trimming took off 5 bases at V and 0 bases at J, with 11 bases between the two ends. This CDR3 contains 15 residues. The CDR3 region is CASSSPTGSNQPQHF. In DNA, the CDR3 is TGTGCCAGCAGTAGCCCGACAGGTAGCAATCAGCCCCAGCATTTT.

The chain recombines TRBV29-1 with TRBJ2-5; weak D call: TRBD1 (6 bases). V shed 7 bases and J shed 4 bases, with 16 bases lying between them. Looked up from germline, CDR1 is SQVTM and CDR2 is ANQGSEA. The CDR3 loop spans 13 amino acids. The CDR3 loop is CSALLDRGETQYF. CDR3 in DNA: TGCAGCGCCCTCCTGGACAGAGGAGAGACCCAGTACTTC.

CDR3 in DNA: TGTGCCAGCAGCTATACTAGGGGGACCTACGAGCAGTACTTC. Translating it yields CASSYTRGTYEQYF. The J gene is TRBJ2-7, the V gene TRBV11-3, with D perhaps matching TRBD1 (6 bases). V lost 4 bases and J lost 2, with 12 bases in between. This CDR3 comprises 14 residues. Looked up from germline, CDR1 is SGHNT and CDR2 is YENEEA.

The chain combines TRBV5-1 with TRBJ1-4; 8 nucleotides align to TRBD1. The CDR3 is made up of 15 amino acids. J was trimmed by 4 bases and V by 5 bases; bases with no gene match: 7. The V gene's germline CDR1 is SGHRS and CDR2 YFSETQ. CDR3 protein: CASRPVGQVNEKLFF. CDR3 nucleotides: TGCGCCAGCAGACCTGTGGGACAGGTTAATGAAAAACTGTTTTTT.

V gene TRBV7-2 combines with J gene TRBJ1-2, with D tentatively TRBD1 (6 bases). CDR3 length equals 14 residues. In germline, CDR1 is SGHTA, CDR2 FQGNSA. The ends were cut back, 5 bases at V and 5 bases at J, with 15 bases in the middle. The CDR3 bases are TGTGCCAGCAGCCCACGGACAGTCGGGTATGGCTACACCTTC. This codes for CASSPRTVGYGYTF.

The V and J genes are TRBV11-2 and TRBJ2-7; 8 bases map to TRBD2. Germline lookup yields CDR1 SGHAT and CDR2 FQNNGV. CDR3 length: 14 residues. Germline trimming cut 4 bases from V and 7 bases from J; bases unmatched to any gene: 9. The CDR3 reads CASSSLAGIWEQYF. The CDR3 DNA sequence: TGTGCCAGCAGCTCTCTAGCGGGCATTTGGGAGCAGTACTTC.

The chain has TRBV5-1 and TRBJ2-1; D unresolved. In germline, CDR1 is SGHRS, CDR2 YFSETQ. The CDR3 is 15 residues long. V dropped 0 bases and J dropped 6 bases, with 13 bases sitting between them. CDR3 in amino acids: CASSLGANRGNEQFF. CDR3 bases: TGCGCCAGCAGCTTGGGGGCTAATCGTGGCAATGAGCAGTTCTTC.

The chain carries TRBV9 and TRBJ2-3; 11 bases align to TRBD2. The CDR3 is 19 residues long. With 4 bases clipped from V and 2 bases from J, the junction kept 15 bases outside the gene matches. Germline CDR1 reads SGDLS; CDR2 reads YYNGEE. Here the CDR3 reads CASSHRVRLAGRYTDTQYF. The CDR3 coding sequence is TGTGCCAGCAGCCATCGGGTGAGACTAGCGGGGCGTTACACAGATACGCAGTATTTT.

The chain links TRBV11-2 to TRBJ2-7; 13 nucleotides align to TRBD2. Per germline, CDR1 SGHAT and CDR2 FQNNGV. CDR3 length equals 15 residues. Trimming took 5 bases from V and 4 from J; bases not matched to a gene: 5. CDR3 sequence: CASSAPGLAGYEQYF. The CDR3 DNA follows: TGTGCCAGCAGCGCACCGGGACTAGCGGGATACGAGCAGTACTTC. Looking up the rest from reference TRBV11-2 and TRBJ2-7 gives the full variable domain: EAGVAQSPRYKIIEKRQSVAFWCNPISGHATLYWYQQILGQGPKLLIQFQNNGVVDDSQLPKDRFSAERLKGVDSTLKIQPAKLEDSAVYLCASSAPGLAGYEQYFGPGTRLTVT.

The rearrangement uses TRBV19 and TRBJ1-2, with D uncertain. Germline CDR1 and CDR2: LNHDA and SQIVND (reference sequence). The germline V and J ends were trimmed by 6 bases and 4 bases, with 15 bases remaining between them. This CDR3 has 14 residues. In DNA, the CDR3 is TGTGCCAGTAGAAGCGCCGGGTCGACCTATGGCTACACCTTC. It translates to CASRSAGSTYGYTF.